This T cell receptor (beta chain) was sequenced in a study of molecular identifiers for immune sequencing clone quantification (dated by TCRdb to 2016 to 2018). A note on the overall study: For a replicate experiment, the RNA from either approximately 20,000 or 98,000 naive CD8 T cells was divided into five aliquots, and four of those aliquots went on to sequencing. This methods study used CD8 T cells to benchmark TCR RNA copy counting and molecular-identifier clustering-based TCR repertoire sequencing (MIDCIRS).

CDR1 and CDR2 were assigned from the germline V gene as SNHLY and FYNNEI. Trimming leaves V shorter by 3 bases and J shorter by 4 bases, with the junction holding 11 bases beyond the gene matches. The cysteine opens and the phenylalanine closes a CDR3 of 16 amino acids. CDR3 DNA only is kept here, 48 bases in frame from base 1. Note on this clonotype: Its antigen is unknown. A much larger clone differs from this one at a single base, so this may be a read error.

The receptor library was made with PCR. Sequencing was performed on a NextSeq 500. Bulk TCR libraries were made following a previously described method, with the TCR primers given in Table S5. Purification of total RNA was performed with the Qiagen AllPrep DNA/RNA kit. Reads from multiple sequencing runs of the same library were pooled before analysis. In the original analysis: Reads were retained only if the reads had an exact TCR constant sequence, and the retained reads were trimmed to 150 nt and grouped according to their 12-nt molecular barcodes. Reads within each barcode group were sub-clustered using a 15% Levenshtein threshold, and quality-weighted consensus sequences were constructed for each RNA molecule. Non-functional sequences were removed, as were lower-count sequences one edit away from another. Based on a fit of two negative binomial distributions, barcode sub-clusters having less than 20% of the maximum read count were discarded. TCRdb redid the processing of the public reads, applying fastp at Q25 and MiXCR, and retained in-frame beta chains. Each CDR3 protein appears once, grouped with its most common genes and DNA. The V and J calls shown here were made by TCRdb, not taken from the authors' results. The sample table lists roughly 100,000 distinct CDR3 sequences, 30% to 45% of them with a count of one. Of the sample, approximately 9.8% falls within the top ten clones.

Libraries of naive CD8 T cells were generated from about 20,000 to 1,000,000 sorted cells, with 10%, 30% or 50% of the purified RNA used. Naive CD8 T cells were FACS-sorted as CD8+CD4-CCR7+CD45RA+ on a BD FACSAria II into RLT Plus buffer. Detection sensitivity was tested by spiking Jurkat RNA equal to some 11 TCR copies' worth into samples containing 20,000-1,000,000 naive CD8 T cells. Enrichment of CD8 T cells was done with RosetteSep CD8+ T Cell Enrichment Cocktail plus Ficoll-Paque, and ACK red cell lysis came afterward. Overall study outcomes, separate from this receptor: Identical TCR molecules sharing a barcode could cause highly expanded clone sizes to be underestimated. Modeling gave roughly 2.9 recovered TCR RNA copies per cell versus 7.5 to 10 by digital PCR, implying around 30% capture efficiency. Without barcode sub-clustering, chimeric consensus sequences inflated TCR diversity; chimeras reached as high as 47%. In CMV-specific effector cells, clones with more than 20 RNA copies accounted for over 99% of molecules, whereas in naive cells such clones accounted for under 1%. The naive libraries included spiked-in Jurkat TCR RNA (10 copies' worth), and this RNA is not part of the donor repertoire. Spiked-in Jurkat TCR RNA equivalent to a single cell was reported to be detectable even among 980,000 or so naive CD8 T cells.

The V gene is TRBV2 and the J gene is TRBJ2-5, and 7 junction bases match TRBD1. Sequencing input: naive CD8+ T cells from blood, with Jurkat cell RNA spiked in. The sample's cell subset or site label is to be understood as: FACS-sorted CD8+CD4-CCR7+CD45RA+ naive T cells. This receptor was taken from a human donor in good health. Some libraries in this study had Jurkat cell RNA spiked in. The DNA sequence follows: TGTGCCAGCAGTGAGAGTTACCGGGACAGCCTAGAGACCCAGTACTTC. Its product reads: CASSESYRDSLETQYF.